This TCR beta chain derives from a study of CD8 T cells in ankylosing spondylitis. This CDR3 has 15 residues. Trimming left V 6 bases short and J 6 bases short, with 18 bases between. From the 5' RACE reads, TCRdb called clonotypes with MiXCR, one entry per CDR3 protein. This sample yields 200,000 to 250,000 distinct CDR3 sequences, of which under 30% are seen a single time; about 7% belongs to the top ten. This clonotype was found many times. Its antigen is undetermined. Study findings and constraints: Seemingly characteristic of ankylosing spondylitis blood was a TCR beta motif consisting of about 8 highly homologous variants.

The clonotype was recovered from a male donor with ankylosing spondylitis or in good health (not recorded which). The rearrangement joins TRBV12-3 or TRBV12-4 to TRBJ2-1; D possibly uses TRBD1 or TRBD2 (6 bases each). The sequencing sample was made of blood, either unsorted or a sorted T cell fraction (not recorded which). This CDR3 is CASRVAGARGNEQFF. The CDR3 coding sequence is TGTGCCAGCAGGGTCGCAGGGGCGCGGGGCAATGAGCAGTTCTTC.